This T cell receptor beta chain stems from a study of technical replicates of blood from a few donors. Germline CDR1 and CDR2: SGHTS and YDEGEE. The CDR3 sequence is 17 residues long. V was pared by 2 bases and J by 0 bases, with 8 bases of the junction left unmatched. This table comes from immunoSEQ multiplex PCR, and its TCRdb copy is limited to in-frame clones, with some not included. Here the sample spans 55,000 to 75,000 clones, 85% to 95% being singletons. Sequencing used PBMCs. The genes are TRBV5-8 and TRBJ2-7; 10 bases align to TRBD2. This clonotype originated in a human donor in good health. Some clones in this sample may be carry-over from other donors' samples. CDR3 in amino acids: CASSFLAASGSSYEQYF. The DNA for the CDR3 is TGTGCCAGCAGCTTCTTGGCCGCTAGCGGGAGCTCCTACGAGCAGTACTTC. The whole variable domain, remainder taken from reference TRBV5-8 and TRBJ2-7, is EAGVTQSPTHLIKTRGQQATLRCSPISGHTSVYWYQQALGLGLQFLLWYDEGEERNRGNFPPRFSGRQFPNYSSELNVNALELEDSALYLCASSFLAASGSSYEQYFGPGTRLTVT.